This T cell receptor beta chain stems from a study of cytomegalovirus exposure and HLA in healthy donors. Study-wide background: Approximately 180 million T cells yielded 120 million or so unique TCR beta sequences, as an earlier analysis found. Within an early data release were about 80 million unique TCRs drawn from HLA-typed donors.

Details on this clone: Its antigen is currently unknown.

CDR1 and CDR2 from the germline V gene are GTSNPN and SVGIG (reference sequence). The CDR3 is 17 residues long. J gave up 4 bases and V 0 bases, and 12 bases lay outside the gene matches. It was with 60 Vbeta and 13 Jbeta primers that the PCR ran. Sequencing used immunoSEQ multiplex PCR; TCRdb keeps in-frame clones, though not all of them. The sample has 120,000 or so clones, approximately 81% seen once; the top ten hold 1.5% to 2%. Study-wide findings and caveats: In an earlier analysis, productive rearrangement rates for most beta V segments clustered near 87% or 30%. Cytomegalovirus-associated status was assigned to about 150 TCR beta chains.

What was sequenced was PBMCs. The receptor comes from a man aged 18-30 years in good health and CMV-seronegative. This chain links TRBV30 with TRBJ1-5; 7 nucleotides match TRBD1. As DNA, the CDR3 is TGTGCCTGGAGTGTACGTAGGGCGGGCAGGGGGAATCAGCCCCAGCATTTT. It specifies CAWSVRRAGRGNQPQHF.